Presented here are 12 T cell receptor beta chains from one specimen sequenced in a study of blood T cell repertoires in COVID-19. Measured with immunoSEQ multiplex PCR; TCRdb has only the in-frame clones, and not every one. The table has over 350,000 clones, roughly 90% seen once; the top ten hold 0.97%. The specimen sequenced was PBMCs or T cells enriched from blood (not recorded which). The receptor set was obtained from a woman in her 30s with acute COVID-19.

The CDR3 DNA is TGTGCCAGCAGTCCAGCCCCGGGGCAAGAGACCCAGTACTTC. Protein sequence: CASSPAPGQETQYF. This chain uses TRBV6-5 with TRBJ2-5; TRBD2 is a possible D gene (5 bases). Germline CDR1 is MNHEY and CDR2 is SVGAGI. Trimming removed 5 bases at V and 2 bases at J, with 12 bases between. The CDR3 sequence is 14 residues long.

The chain joins TRBV6-2 or TRBV6-3 to TRBJ1-1, with 12 bases matching TRBD1. Germline V lookup: CDR1 MNHEY, CDR2 SVGEGT. CDR3 length: 16 amino acids. V shed 5 bases and J 6 bases; nucleotides not matched to a gene: 10. The CDR3 loop is CASSTPGQGAAAEAFF. CDR3 DNA: TGTGCCAGCAGTACCCCGGGACAGGGGGCGGCGGCTGAAGCTTTCTTT.

The chain couples TRBV29-1 to TRBJ2-1, with D perhaps matching TRBD2 (5 bases). The ends were cut back, 6 bases at V and 2 bases at J, with 14 bases in the middle. Per germline, CDR1 SQVTM and CDR2 ANQGSEA. The CDR3 is made up of 14 amino acids. CDR3 sequence reads: CSVPRTPAYNEQFF. In DNA, the CDR3 is TGCAGCGTGCCTAGGACTCCTGCCTACAATGAGCAGTTCTTC.

V gene TRBV7-2 combines with J gene TRBJ1-2; D perhaps matches TRBD1 (6 bases). This CDR3 contains 13 residues. Germline-derived CDR1 and CDR2 are SGHTA and FQGNSA. Trimming stripped 5 bases from V and 8 bases from J, with 15 bases between. CDR3 loop: CASSPQDRWGYTF. In nucleotides, the CDR3 is TGTGCCAGCAGCCCCCAAGACAGGTGGGGCTACACCTTC.

The V and J genes are TRBV6-1 and TRBJ2-1; 9 bases align to TRBD2. CDR3 length equals 17 residues. Germline V gene sequence: CDR1 MNHNS, CDR2 SASEGT. Germline trimming cut 3 bases from V and 7 bases from J; bases unmatched to any gene: 13. The DNA for the CDR3 is TGTGCCAGCAGTGATTGGGTAGCGGGGGTTACGGGTAATGAGCAGTTCTTC. This sequence encodes CASSDWVAGVTGNEQFF.

The gene calls are TRBV15 and TRBJ2-7; unclear D gene. Germline CDR1 is LNHNV and CDR2 is YYDKDF (reference sequence). The CDR3 has 13 residues. Trimming removed 0 bases at V and 6 bases at J, with 9 bases between. The CDR3 sequence is CATSRDPSREQYF. The DNA for the CDR3 is TGTGCCACCAGCAGAGACCCCTCGCGCGAGCAGTACTTC.

The J gene is TRBJ2-1, the V gene TRBV10-3; a possible D gene is TRBD2 (7 bases). The CDR3 has 15 amino acids. Trimming stripped 0 bases from V and 12 bases from J, with 18 bases between. Germline CDR1 reads ENHRY; CDR2 reads SYGVKD. CDR3 sequence reads: CAISESLPGGAVQFF. CDR3 sequence (DNA): TGTGCCATCAGTGAGTCGTTACCGGGGGGCGCAGTGCAGTTCTTC.

This chain joins TRBV5-8 and TRBJ1-6, with a weak D call TRBD1 (6 bases). With 4 bases removed from V and 10 bases from J, the gap between germline ends came to 18 bases. This CDR3 spans 15 amino acids. Germline V gives CDR1 SGHTS, CDR2 YDEGEE. CDR3 bases: TGTGCCAGCAGCCTTTGGGGGGGCGGCGGGTCACCCCTCCACTTT. It specifies CASSLWGGGGSPLHF.

V is TRBV18 and J is TRBJ2-7; weak D call: TRBD1 (5 bases). Germline loops: CDR1 KGHSH, CDR2 LQKENI. V was clipped by 0 bases and J by 2 bases, with 11 bases between them. This CDR3 is 15 amino acids long. CDR3 residues: CASSPPPGSAYEQYF. The DNA for the CDR3 is TGTGCCAGCTCACCACCGCCAGGGTCTGCCTACGAGCAGTACTTC.

The genes are TRBV2 and TRBJ1-1; weak D call: TRBD1 (5 bases). The germline V gene has CDR1 SNHLY and CDR2 FYNNEI. The germline V and J ends were trimmed by 7 bases and 4 bases, with 13 bases remaining between them. The CDR3 sequence is 13 residues long. CDR3 sequence reads: CASITGGSTEAFF. Written as DNA, the CDR3 is TGTGCCAGCATTACAGGAGGGAGCACTGAAGCTTTCTTT.

This clone was counted a single time. This chain links TRBV24-1 with TRBJ2-3; 11 positions agree with TRBD2. The CDR3 runs to 17 residues. V shed 1 base, J shed 1 base, and the junction held 3 bases outside the gene matches. CDR1 KGHDR and CDR2 SFDVKD come from the germline V gene. The CDR3 DNA reads as TGTGCCACCAGTGATTTCCGACTAGCGGGGCGCACAGATACGCAGTATTTT. This gives the protein CATSDFRLAGRTDTQYF.

This chain uses TRBV4-1 with TRBJ2-2; 7 nucleotides align to TRBD1. Germline V gene lookup returns CDR1 MGHRA and CDR2 YSYEKL. V trimming: 7 bases; J trimming: 5 bases; junction bases outside the gene matches: 7. This CDR3 comprises 14 residues. CDR3 in amino acids: CASTTGPHTGELFF. The CDR3 DNA follows: TGCGCCAGCACGACAGGGCCCCATACCGGGGAGCTGTTTTTT.